This T cell receptor (beta chain) is from a study of vaccination and CD4 T cells after COVID-19. Overall study: SARS-CoV-2 PCR on nasal swabs had been positive for the convalescent patients; nine or ten were mild and one was severe. Culture controls were given either a CEFX pool, an HIV-1 Nef pool, or no peptide. Study-level results: Convalescent patients had 304 of 307 vaccine-specific clones showing spike mono-reactivity.

The treatment is: roughly ten-day PBMC culture with coronavirus spike peptide pools or control peptides (ViraFEST assay). Sequencing of DNA taken from cultured CD4+ T cells relied on the Oncomine TCR Beta short-read assay. Genomic DNA was extracted from cultured CD4+ T cells. TCRdb re-derived calls from the PCR reads in MiXCR, one entry per CDR3 protein. The sample has 15,000 to 20,000 distinct CDR3 sequences; around 30% are singletons. Regarding this clonotype: Antigen specificity is unknown. A junction end diverges from the germline sequence, so it may reflect a read error.

The source of this sequence is a human donor with COVID-19. The sequenced material came from cultured CD4+ T cells from blood.

The CDR3 reads CKPRGRTDTQYF. CDR3 nucleotides: TGCAAACCCCGGGGGCGAACAGATACGCAGTATTTT. The J gene is TRBJ2-3, the V gene TRBV6-1; the D gene could be TRBD1 or TRBD2 (6 bases each). The CDR3 runs to 12 residues. Germline V gives CDR1 MNHNS, CDR2 SASEGT.